This T cell receptor (beta chain) appears in the sequencing data of a study of blood T cell repertoires in COVID-19. This CDR3 is built from 12 residues. Germline CDR1 reads MNHEY; CDR2 reads SVGAGI. The germline V and J ends were trimmed by 6 bases and 3 bases, with 8 bases remaining between them. Methods used by the authors: From reference gene primer amplification, estimates of nucleated cell counts were derived. TCRdb's table, derived via immunoSEQ multiplex PCR, lists solely in-frame clones and lacks some. D and trimming were read from the DNA, whereas the V and J calls and clone size are those reported in that table. The profile shows about 270,000 clones, approximately 85% of them singletons. This clone was detected once. Categorization into cohorts depended on clinical history that participants reported.

This chain links TRBV6-5 with TRBJ1-2; D uncertain. The TCR comes from a woman aged 50 to 65 with acute COVID-19. Source material: PBMCs or T cells enriched from blood (not recorded which). CDR3 protein: CASREADYGYTF. Written as DNA, the CDR3 is TGTGCCAGCAGGGAGGCCGACTATGGCTACACCTTC.